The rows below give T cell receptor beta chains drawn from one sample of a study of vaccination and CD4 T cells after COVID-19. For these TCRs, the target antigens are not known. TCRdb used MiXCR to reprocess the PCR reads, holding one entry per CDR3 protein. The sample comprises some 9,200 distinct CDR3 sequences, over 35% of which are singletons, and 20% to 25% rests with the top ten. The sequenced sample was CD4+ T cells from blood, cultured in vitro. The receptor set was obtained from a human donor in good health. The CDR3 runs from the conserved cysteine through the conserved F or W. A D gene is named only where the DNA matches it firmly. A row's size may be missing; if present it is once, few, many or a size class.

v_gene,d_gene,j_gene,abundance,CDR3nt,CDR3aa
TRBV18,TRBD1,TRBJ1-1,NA,TGTGCCAGCTCTTCGACAGGGAAGGACACTGAAGCTTTCTTT,CASSSTGKDTEAFF
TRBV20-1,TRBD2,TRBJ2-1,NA,TGCAGTGCTCGGACTAGCGCATACAATGAGCAGTTCTTC,CSARTSAYNEQFF
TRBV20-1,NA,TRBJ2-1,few,TGCAGTGCTAGTGCGGCCAGTCGGGGGTCCAATGAGCAGTTCTTC,CSASAASRGSNEQFF
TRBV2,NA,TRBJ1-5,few,TGTGCCAGCAGTGAAAGGGGCGGGAATCAGCCCCAGCATTTT,CASSERGGNQPQHF
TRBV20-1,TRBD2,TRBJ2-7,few,TGCAGTGCGCGGACTAGCGGGAGAGGTTCCTACGAGCAGTACTTC,CSARTSGRGSYEQYF
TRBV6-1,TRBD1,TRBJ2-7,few,TGTGCCAGCGTAGTCCGGACAGGACCTACCTACGAGCAGTACTTC,CASVVRTGPTYEQYF
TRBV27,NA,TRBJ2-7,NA,TGTGCCAGCAGTTTCCTCCCAGGGCCCTACGAGCAGTACTTC,CASSFLPGPYEQYF
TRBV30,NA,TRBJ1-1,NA,TGTGCCTGGAGTCACCTCGGGAACCTCAATTGGGAAGCTTTCTTT,CAWSHLGNLNWEAFF
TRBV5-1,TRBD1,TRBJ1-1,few,TGCGCCAGCAGCATGGGGACAGGGGGAATGGTTGAAGCTTTCTTT,CASSMGTGGMVEAFF
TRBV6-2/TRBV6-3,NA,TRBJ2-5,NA,TGTGCCAGCAGTTACGTAACAGGGAACAAGCAAGAGACCCAGTGCTTC,CASSYVTGNKQETQCF
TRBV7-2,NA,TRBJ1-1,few,TGTGCCAGCAGTTATCAATCGAACACTGAAGCTTTCTTT,CASSYQSNTEAFF
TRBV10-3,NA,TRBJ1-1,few,TGTGCCATCAGATTCAGAGCCGGGATGTACACTGAAGCTTTCTTT,CAIRFRAGMYTEAFF
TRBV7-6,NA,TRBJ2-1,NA,TGTGCCAGCAGCTTAGGACTCCCCGGCAATGAGCAGTTCTTC,CASSLGLPGNEQFF
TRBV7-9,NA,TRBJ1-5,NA,TGTGCCAGCAGCCCCATTGGGGGGGCCGGGCAGCCCCAGCATTTT,CASSPIGGAGQPQHF
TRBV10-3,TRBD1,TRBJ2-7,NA,TGTGCCACCGGACAGGGGTCCTACGAGCAGTACTTC,CATGQGSYEQYF
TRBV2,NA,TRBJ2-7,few,TGTGCCAGCAGGGGAGCGGTCTCCTACGAGCAGTACTTC,CASRGAVSYEQYF
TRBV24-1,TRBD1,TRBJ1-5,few,TGTGCCACCAGTGAGTCGGGACAGGGGGGCAATCAGCCCCAGCATTTT,CATSESGQGGNQPQHF
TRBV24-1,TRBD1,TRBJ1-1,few,TGTGCCACCCGAGGACAGGGTACGGGCACTGAAGCTTTCTTT,CATRGQGTGTEAFF
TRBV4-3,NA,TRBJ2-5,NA,TGCGCCAGCAGCCAAGATGTACCGGGGGTCCAAGAGACCCAGTACTTC,CASSQDVPGVQETQYF
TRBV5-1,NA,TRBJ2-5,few,TGCGCCAGCAGAACCTTGCCTCAAGAGACCCAGTACTTC,CASRTLPQETQYF
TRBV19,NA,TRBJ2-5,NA,TGTGCCAGTTCCACCCGGGGCGGGCTCCAAAAGACCCAGTACTTC,CASSTRGGLQKTQYF
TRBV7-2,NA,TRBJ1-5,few,TGTGCCAGCAGCTTAACCAAGGGGGGTAGCAATCAGCCCCAGCATTTT,CASSLTKGGSNQPQHF
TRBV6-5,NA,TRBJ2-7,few,TGTGCCAGCAGTTACCTAGGGGCTTACGAGCAGTACTTC,CASSYLGAYEQYF
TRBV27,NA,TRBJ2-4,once,TGTGCCAGCAGTTTAAACACGAGGGGGGGAAACATTCAGTACTTC,CASSLNTRGGNIQYF
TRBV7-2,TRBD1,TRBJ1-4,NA,TGTGCCAGCAGCTTCAGGGGGGGCAGCGATAATGAAAAACTGTTTTTT,CASSFRGGSDNEKLFF
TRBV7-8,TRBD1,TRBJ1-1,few,TGTGCCAGCAGCTTAGGGACAGGGGCCACTGAAGCTTTCTTT,CASSLGTGATEAFF
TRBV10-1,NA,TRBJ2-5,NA,TGCGCCAGCAGCCTACAAGAGACCCAGTACTTC,CASSLQETQYF
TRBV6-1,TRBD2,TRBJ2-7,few,TGTGCCAGCAGTACTAGCGGGCTTTACTCCTACGAGCAGTACTTC,CASSTSGLYSYEQYF